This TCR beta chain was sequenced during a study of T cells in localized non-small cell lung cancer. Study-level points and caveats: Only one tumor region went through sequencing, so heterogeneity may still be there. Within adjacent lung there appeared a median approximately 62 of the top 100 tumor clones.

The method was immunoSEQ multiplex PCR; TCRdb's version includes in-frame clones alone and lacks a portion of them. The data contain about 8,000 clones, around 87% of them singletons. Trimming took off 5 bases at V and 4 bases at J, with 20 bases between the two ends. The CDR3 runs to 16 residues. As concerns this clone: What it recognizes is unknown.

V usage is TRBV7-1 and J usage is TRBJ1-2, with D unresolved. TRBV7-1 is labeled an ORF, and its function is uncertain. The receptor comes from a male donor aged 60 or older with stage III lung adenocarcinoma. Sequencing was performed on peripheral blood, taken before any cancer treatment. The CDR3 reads CASSVLNEGKTYGYTF. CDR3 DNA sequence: TGTGCCAGCAGCGTTCTTAACGAGGGAAAGACCTATGGCTACACCTTC.